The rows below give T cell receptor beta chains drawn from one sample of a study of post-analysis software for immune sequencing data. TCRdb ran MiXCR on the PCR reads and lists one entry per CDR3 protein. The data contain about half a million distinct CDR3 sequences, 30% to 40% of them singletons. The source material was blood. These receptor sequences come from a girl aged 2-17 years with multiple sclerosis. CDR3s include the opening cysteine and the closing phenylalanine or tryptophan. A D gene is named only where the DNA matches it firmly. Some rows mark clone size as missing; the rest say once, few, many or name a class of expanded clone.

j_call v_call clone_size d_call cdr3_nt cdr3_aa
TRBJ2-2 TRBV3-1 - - TGTGCCAGCAGCCAAATTCAGGGTCCCACCGGGGAGCTGTTTTTT CASSQIQGPTGELFF
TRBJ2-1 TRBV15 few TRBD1 TGTGCCACCAGGGGACAGGGGGCGGAGGAGCAGTTCTTC CATRGQGAEEQFF
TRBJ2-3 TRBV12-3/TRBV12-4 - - TGTGCCAGCAATTTCATCGGGGGCACAGATACGCAGTATTTT CASNFIGGTDTQYF
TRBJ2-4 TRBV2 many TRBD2 TGTGCCAGCAGTGTGTTAGCGGGGGCCAATTTAGCCAAAAACATTCAGTACTTC CASSVLAGANLAKNIQYF
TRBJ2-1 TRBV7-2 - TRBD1 TGTGCCAGCAGCCCCATGACAGGGGGGAGTTACAATGAGCAGTTCTTC CASSPMTGGSYNEQFF
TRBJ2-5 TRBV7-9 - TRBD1 TGTGCCAGCAGCAACCCGGGACAGCAAGAGACCCAGTACTTC CASSNPGQQETQYF
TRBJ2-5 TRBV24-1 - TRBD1 TGTGCCACCGGGACAGGGGTGGAGACCCAGTACTTC CATGTGVETQYF
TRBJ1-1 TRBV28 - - TGTGCCAGCAGTCCCCAGACAGGAAAAGCTTTCTTT CASSPQTGKAFF
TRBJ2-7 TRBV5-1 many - TGCGCCAGCAGCTTATATACAGGGTACTCCTACGAGCAGTACTTC CASSLYTGYSYEQYF
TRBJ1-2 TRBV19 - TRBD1 TGTGCCAGTAGTCCCTTGGACAGGTTGCTCGGCTACACCTTC CASSPLDRLLGYTF
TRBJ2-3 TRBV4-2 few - TGTGCCAGCAGCCAAGTCGTGAGGATCTCAGATACGCAGTATTTT CASSQVVRISDTQYF
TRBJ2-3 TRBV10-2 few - TGCGCCAGTCGGAGGGGGGGTTCGGATACGCAGTATTTT CASRRGGSDTQYF
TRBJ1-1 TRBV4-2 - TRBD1 TGTGCCAGCAGCCCTTTGACAGGGCAAAACACTGAAGCTTTCTTT CASSPLTGQNTEAFF
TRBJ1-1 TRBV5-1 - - TGCGCCAGCGGTACCGAGGGCCTGAACACTGAAGCTTTCTTT CASGTEGLNTEAFF
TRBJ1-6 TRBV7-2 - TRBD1 TGTGCCAGCAGCTTAGCGGACAGGGGAAAGTCACCCCTCCACTTT CASSLADRGKSPLHF
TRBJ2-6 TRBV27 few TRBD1 TGTGCCTCTCGGACAGGGGGCCTGTCTGGGGCCAACGTCCTGACTTTC CASRTGGLSGANVLTF
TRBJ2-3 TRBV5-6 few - TGTGCCAGCAGCCCTAACTGGGCCGCGGGGCCAAGCACAGATACGCAGTATTTT CASSPNWAAGPSTDTQYF
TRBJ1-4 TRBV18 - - TGTGCCAGCTCACCTGACAGGTTTAATGAAAAACTGTTTTTT CASSPDRFNEKLFF
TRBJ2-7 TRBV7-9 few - TGTGCCAGCAGCTTAATGTCCAGGGGCTACGAGCAGTACTTC CASSLMSRGYEQYF
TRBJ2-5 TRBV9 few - TGTGCCAGCAGCGTCCGACATAACCAAGAGACCCAGTACTTC CASSVRHNQETQYF
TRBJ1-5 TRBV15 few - TGTGCCACCAGCACCGTCGTAGGGCTAGGCAATCAGCCCCAGCATTTT CATSTVVGLGNQPQHF
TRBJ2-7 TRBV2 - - TGTGCCAGCAGTGAATGGTTTTACGAGCAGTACTTC CASSEWFYEQYF
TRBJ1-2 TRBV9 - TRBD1 TGTGCCAGCAGCTTCGGGACAGGGGAGGATGGCTACACCTTC CASSFGTGEDGYTF
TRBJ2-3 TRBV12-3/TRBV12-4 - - TGTGCCAGCAGGCTAGTTGGGACAGATACGCAGTATTTT CASRLVGTDTQYF
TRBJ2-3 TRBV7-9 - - TGTGCCAGCAGCCGTCAGGGTAACACAGATACGCAGTATTTT CASSRQGNTDTQYF
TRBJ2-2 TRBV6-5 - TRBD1 TGTGCCAGCAGTTACTTACCGGACAGGGTCACCGGGGAGCTGTTTTTT CASSYLPDRVTGELFF
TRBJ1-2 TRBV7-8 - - TGTGCCAGCAGCTTAGCGGTCCGTAATGGGGGCTACATCTTC CASSLAVRNGGYIF
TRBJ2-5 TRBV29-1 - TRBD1 TGCAGCGTGACCGAGGGACAGGGGGCGCCCTGGCTGTACCAAGAGACCCAGTACTTC CSVTEGQGAPWLYQETQYF
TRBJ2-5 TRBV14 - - TGTGCCAGCAGCCAAGTTCCATGGTGGGGGAGTCAGGAAGAGACCCAGTACTTC CASSQVPWWGSQEETQYF
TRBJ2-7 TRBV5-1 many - TGCGCCAGCAGCTTGGACAGGGCCTACGAGCAGTACTTC CASSLDRAYEQYF
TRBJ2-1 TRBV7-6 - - TGTGCCAGCAGCTTAGATCTTAAGGATGAGCGGTTCTTC CASSLDLKDERFF
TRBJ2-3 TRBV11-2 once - TGTGCCAGCAGCACGGGTTCGACACCGAGCATAGATACGCAGTATTTT CASSTGSTPSIDTQYF
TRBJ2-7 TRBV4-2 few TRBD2 TGTGCCAGCAGCCAACATAGCGGGGGGCTCTTCAACGAGCAGTACTTC CASSQHSGGLFNEQYF
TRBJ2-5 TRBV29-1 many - TGCAGCGTTTCAAGCGGGTGGCAAGAGACCCAGTACTTC CSVSSGWQETQYF
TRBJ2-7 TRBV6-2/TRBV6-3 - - TGTGCCAGCAGTTACTTGTCTAGATACTACGAGCAGTACTTC CASSYLSRYYEQYF